The 12 T cell receptor beta chains below all came from one sample that was sequenced in a study of cytomegalovirus exposure and HLA in healthy donors. PCR was performed using 60 Vbeta and 13 Jbeta primers. Using immunoSEQ multiplex PCR, the repertoire was profiled, and TCRdb retains in-frame clones only, with some absent. The data contain some 130,000 clones, around 85% of them singletons. Input material: PBMCs. These receptor sequences come from a young woman in good health and CMV-seropositive.

This chain connects TRBV21-1 to TRBJ2-7; TRBD1 is the table's D call and was not checked against the DNA. TRBV21-1 is termed a pseudogene. This CDR3 region has 16 residues. For the CDR3, the DNA is TGTGCCAGCAGCTCGAACCGGGACAGGGAGTGTTACGAGCAGTACTTC. It encodes CASSSNRDRECYEQYF.

V and J are TRBV11-3 and TRBJ1-1; possible D gene TRBD1, 6 bases. V gave up 7 bases and J gave up 2 bases, with 14 bases separating them. CDR1 SGHNT and CDR2 YENEEA come from the germline V gene. The CDR3 runs to 14 residues. CDR3 coding DNA: TGTGCCAGCACTTCCACAGGGCTTAACACTGAAGCTTTCTTT. It is translated as CASTSTGLNTEAFF.

The chain is built from TRBV9 and TRBJ1-2, with TRBD1 matching over 12 bases. Germline CDR1 is SGDLS and CDR2 is YYNGEE. The length of the CDR3 is 17 residues. V gave up 4 bases and J gave up 6 bases; unmatched junction bases: 13. CDR3 amino acids: CASSRSGQGAVFDGYTF. CDR3 coding DNA: TGTGCCAGCAGCCGATCGGGACAGGGGGCCGTTTTTGATGGCTACACCTTC.

The chain recombines TRBV27 with TRBJ1-2; D might be TRBD1 (5 bases). V dropped 5 bases and J dropped 0 bases, with 10 bases sitting between them. The CDR3 length is 14 residues. From germline, CDR1 is MNHEY and CDR2 SMNVEV (reference sequence). CDR3 sequence: CASSPGGSNYGYTF. The DNA of the CDR3 is TGTGCCAGCAGTCCGGGGGGATCTAACTATGGCTACACCTTC.

The chain combines TRBV10-3 with TRBJ2-7; the match to TRBD1 covers 7 bases. The V and J ends lost 8 bases and 6 bases, in that order; junction bases with no gene match: 7. The CDR3 is 12 amino acids. CDR1 is ENHRY, CDR2 SYGVKD, per germline. The CDR3 DNA follows: TGTGCCATCCACCGGCCAGGGGGCGAGCAGTACTTC. Translated: CAIHRPGGEQYF.

This clone was observed a single time. J is TRBJ1-3 and V is TRBV28, with D tentatively TRBD1 (5 bases). The CDR3 sequence is 18 residues long. The germline V gene has CDR1 MDHEN and CDR2 SYDVKM. V was pared by 5 bases and J by 4 bases, with 24 bases between. The CDR3 DNA follows: TGTGCCAGCAGTCCCCCCGGGTCGCCCACAGGCTCCGGAAACACCATATATTTT. This sequence encodes CASSPPGSPTGSGNTIYF.

This clone turned up a few times. The rearrangement links TRBV15 to TRBJ1-1, with D unresolved. Germline V gene sequence: CDR1 LNHNV, CDR2 YYDKDF (reference sequence). This CDR3 has 13 amino acids. Trimming removed 0 bases from V and 4 bases from J, with 6 bases in between. The CDR3 sequence is CATSREWATEAFF. The DNA of the CDR3 is TGTGCCACCAGCAGAGAGTGGGCCACTGAAGCTTTCTTT. Filled out from reference TRBV15 and TRBJ1-1, the complete variable domain reads DAMVIQNPRYQVTQFGKPVTLSCSQTLNHNVMYWYQQKSSQAPKLLFHYYDKDFNNEADTPDNFQSRRPNTSFCFLDIRSPGLGDTAMYLCATSREWATEAFFGQGTRLTVV.

The chain links TRBV15 to TRBJ2-1, with TRBD1 identical over 7 bases. V shed 3 bases, J shed 11 bases, and the junction held 7 bases outside the gene matches. Germline V gives CDR1 LNHNV, CDR2 YYDKDF (reference sequence). This CDR3 spans 13 amino acids. CDR3 region: CATSSIRQGQQFF. The CDR3 region has the DNA TGTGCCACCAGCAGTATACGACAGGGTCAGCAGTTCTTC. Complete variable domain (other parts from reference TRBV15 and TRBJ2-1): DAMVIQNPRYQVTQFGKPVTLSCSQTLNHNVMYWYQQKSSQAPKLLFHYYDKDFNNEADTPDNFQSRRPNTSFCFLDIRSPGLGDTAMYLCATSSIRQGQQFFGPGTRLTVL.

Only a few counts were recorded for this clone. The gene calls are TRBV27 and TRBJ2-6, with no clear D. This CDR3 comprises 12 residues. CDR1 and CDR2 from the germline V gene are MNHEY and SMNVEV (reference sequence). V lost 8 bases, J lost 9 bases, and 11 bases lay in between. The CDR3 is CASSTVGNVLTF. In nucleotides, the CDR3 is TGTGCCAGCTCAACAGTGGGCAACGTCCTGACTTTC.

This rearrangement joins TRBV15 to TRBJ2-7; 13 positions match TRBD2. The V gene's germline CDR1 is LNHNV and CDR2 YYDKDF (reference sequence). The CDR3 is 17 amino acids. Trimming took 0 bases from V and 4 from J; bases not matched to a gene: 6. CDR3 in amino acids: CATSRERLAGGRYEQYF. DNA of the CDR3: TGTGCCACCAGCAGAGAACGACTAGCGGGAGGTCGGTACGAGCAGTACTTC. Complete variable domain (other parts from reference TRBV15 and TRBJ2-7): DAMVIQNPRYQVTQFGKPVTLSCSQTLNHNVMYWYQQKSSQAPKLLFHYYDKDFNNEADTPDNFQSRRPNTSFCFLDIRSPGLGDTAMYLCATSRERLAGGRYEQYFGPGTRLTVT.

The table lists this clone with a few counts. The chain links TRBV30 to TRBJ2-1; 11 bases map to TRBD2. Germline lookup yields CDR1 GTSNPN and CDR2 SVGIG (reference sequence). V was clipped by 4 bases and J by 4 bases; unmatched bases: 3. The CDR3 consists of 14 residues. This chain's CDR3 is CAWTGTSGYNEQFF. The DNA for the CDR3 is TGTGCCTGGACCGGGACTAGCGGATACAATGAGCAGTTCTTC.

The chain is built from TRBV19 and TRBJ1-1; D is uncertain. The length of the CDR3 is 14 residues. The germline V gene encodes CDR1 LNHDA and CDR2 SQIVND (reference sequence). Trimming took off 8 bases at V and 3 bases at J, with 16 bases between the two ends. In DNA form, the CDR3 reads TGTGCCAGTGAAGGCCAGGCTCATGACACTGAAGCTTTCTTT. As protein: CASEGQAHDTEAFF.